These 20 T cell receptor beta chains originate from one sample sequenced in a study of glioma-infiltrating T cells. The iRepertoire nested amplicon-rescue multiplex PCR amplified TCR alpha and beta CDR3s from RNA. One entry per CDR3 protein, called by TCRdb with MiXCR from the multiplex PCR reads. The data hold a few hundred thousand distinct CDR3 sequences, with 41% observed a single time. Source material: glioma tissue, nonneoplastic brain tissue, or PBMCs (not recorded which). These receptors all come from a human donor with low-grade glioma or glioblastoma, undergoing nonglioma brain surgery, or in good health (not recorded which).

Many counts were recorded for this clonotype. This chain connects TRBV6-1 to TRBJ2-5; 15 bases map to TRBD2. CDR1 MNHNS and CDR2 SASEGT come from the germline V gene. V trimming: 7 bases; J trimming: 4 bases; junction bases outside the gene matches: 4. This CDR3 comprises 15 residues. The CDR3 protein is CASIPGLAGGETQYF. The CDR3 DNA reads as TGTGCCAGCATTCCGGGACTAGCGGGAGGAGAGACCCAGTACTTC.

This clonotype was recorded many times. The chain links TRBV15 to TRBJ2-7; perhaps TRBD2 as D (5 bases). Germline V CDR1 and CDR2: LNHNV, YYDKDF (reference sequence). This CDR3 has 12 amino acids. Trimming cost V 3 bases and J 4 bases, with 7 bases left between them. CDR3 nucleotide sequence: TGTGCCACCAGCAGGGACTTTTACGAGCAGTACTTC. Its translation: CATSRDFYEQYF.

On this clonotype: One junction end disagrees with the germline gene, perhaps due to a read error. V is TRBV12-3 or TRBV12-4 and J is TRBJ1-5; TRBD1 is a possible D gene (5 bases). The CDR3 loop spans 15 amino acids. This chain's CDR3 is CASSFYTGGNQTQHF. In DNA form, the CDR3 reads TGTGCCAGCAGCTTCTATACGGGGGGAAATCAGACCCAGCATTTT.

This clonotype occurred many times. The CDR3 is CASSTGLADLSYEQYF. As DNA, the CDR3 is TGCGCCAGCAGCACGGGACTAGCGGACCTCTCCTACGAGCAGTACTTC. The chain couples TRBV4-3 to TRBJ2-7; TRBD2 matches 11 bases. The length of the CDR3 is 16 residues. The trim removed 5 bases at V and 0 bases at J, leaving 6 bases unmatched. Germline CDR1 LGHNA, CDR2 YSLEER.

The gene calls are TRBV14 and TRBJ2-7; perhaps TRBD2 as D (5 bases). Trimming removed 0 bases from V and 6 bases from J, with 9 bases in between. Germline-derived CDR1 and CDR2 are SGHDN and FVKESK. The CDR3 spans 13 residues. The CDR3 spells CASSQDIRGEQYF. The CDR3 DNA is TGTGCCAGCAGCCAAGATATTCGGGGCGAGCAGTACTTC.

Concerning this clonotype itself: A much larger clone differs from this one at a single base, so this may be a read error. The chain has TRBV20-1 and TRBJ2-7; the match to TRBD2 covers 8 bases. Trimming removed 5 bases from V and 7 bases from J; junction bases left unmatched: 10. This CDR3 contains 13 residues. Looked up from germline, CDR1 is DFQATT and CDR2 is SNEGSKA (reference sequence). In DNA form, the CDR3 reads TGCAGTGCTCCTAGGACTAGCACGGGAGAGCAGTACTTC. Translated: CSAPRTSTGEQYF.

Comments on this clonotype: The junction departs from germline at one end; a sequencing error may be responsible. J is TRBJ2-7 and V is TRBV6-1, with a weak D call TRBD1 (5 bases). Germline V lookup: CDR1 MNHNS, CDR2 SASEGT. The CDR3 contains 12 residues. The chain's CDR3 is CAPGHHLYDQYF. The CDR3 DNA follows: TGTGCCCCCGGACACCACCTATACGATCAGTACTTC.

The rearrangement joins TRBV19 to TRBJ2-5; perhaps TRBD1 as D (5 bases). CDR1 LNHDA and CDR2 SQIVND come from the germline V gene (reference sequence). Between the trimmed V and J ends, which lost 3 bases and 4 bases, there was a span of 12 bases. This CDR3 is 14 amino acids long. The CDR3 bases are TGTGCCAGTAGTATCGTCGACAGATCAGAGACCCAGTACTTC. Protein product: CASSIVDRSETQYF.

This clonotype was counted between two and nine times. Written as DNA, the CDR3 is TGTGCCAGCAGCTTAAAGATTACGGACAATCAGCCCCAGCATTTT. This sequence encodes CASSLKITDNQPQHF. V and J are TRBV7-2 and TRBJ1-5; no clear D. The CDR3 extends over 15 amino acids. Per germline, CDR1 SGHTA and CDR2 FQGNSA. V lost 2 bases and J 3 bases, leaving 11 bases between the germline ends. Variable domain in full (rest from reference TRBV7-2 and TRBJ1-5): GAGVSQSPSNKVTEKGKDVELRCDPISGHTALYWYRQSLGQGLEFLIYFQGNSAPDKSGLPSDRFSAERTGGSVSTLTIQRTQQEDSAVYLCASSLKITDNQPQHFGDGTRLSIL.

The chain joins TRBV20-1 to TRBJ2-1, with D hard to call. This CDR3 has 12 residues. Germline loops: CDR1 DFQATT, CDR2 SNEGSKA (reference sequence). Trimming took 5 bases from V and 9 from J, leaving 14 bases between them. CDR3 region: CSAPDSPPEQFF. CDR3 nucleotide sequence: TGCAGTGCTCCCGACTCCCCTCCTGAGCAGTTCTTC.

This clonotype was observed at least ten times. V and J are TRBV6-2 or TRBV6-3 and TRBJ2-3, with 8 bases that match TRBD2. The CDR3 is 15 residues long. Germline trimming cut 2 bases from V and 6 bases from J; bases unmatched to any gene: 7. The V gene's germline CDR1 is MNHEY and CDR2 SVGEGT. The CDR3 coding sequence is TGTGCCAGCAGTTACCAGCCTAGCGGGCGGGATACGCAGTATTTT. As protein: CASSYQPSGRDTQYF.

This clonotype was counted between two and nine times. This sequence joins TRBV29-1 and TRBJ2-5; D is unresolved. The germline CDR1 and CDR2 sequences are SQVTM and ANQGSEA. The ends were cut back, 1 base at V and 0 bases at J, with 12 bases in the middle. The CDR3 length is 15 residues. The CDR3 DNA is TGCAGCGTTGAAGTGAGTCGAGGATACCAAGAGACCCAGTACTTC. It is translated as CSVEVSRGYQETQYF.

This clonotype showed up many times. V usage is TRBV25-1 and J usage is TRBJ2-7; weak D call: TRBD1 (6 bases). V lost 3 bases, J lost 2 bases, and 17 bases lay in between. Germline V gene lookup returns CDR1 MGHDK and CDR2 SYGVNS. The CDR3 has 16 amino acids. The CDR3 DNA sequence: TGTGCCAGCAGTGATAACAGGGCCATTGACCCCTACGAGCAGTACTTC. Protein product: CASSDNRAIDPYEQYF.

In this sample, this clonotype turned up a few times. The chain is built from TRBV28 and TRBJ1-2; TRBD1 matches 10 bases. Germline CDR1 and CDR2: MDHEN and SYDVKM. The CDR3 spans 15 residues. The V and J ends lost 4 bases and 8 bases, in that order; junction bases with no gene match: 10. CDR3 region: CASSSAGTGVTGYTF. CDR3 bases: TGTGCCAGCAGTTCGGCCGGGACAGGGGTTACCGGCTACACCTTC.

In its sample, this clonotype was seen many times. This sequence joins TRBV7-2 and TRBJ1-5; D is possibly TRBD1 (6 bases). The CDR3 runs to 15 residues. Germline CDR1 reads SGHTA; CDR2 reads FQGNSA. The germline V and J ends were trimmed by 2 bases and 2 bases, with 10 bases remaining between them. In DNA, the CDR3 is TGTGCCAGCAGCTTACAACAGGGCCGCAATCAGCCCCAGCATTTT. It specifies CASSLQQGRNQPQHF.

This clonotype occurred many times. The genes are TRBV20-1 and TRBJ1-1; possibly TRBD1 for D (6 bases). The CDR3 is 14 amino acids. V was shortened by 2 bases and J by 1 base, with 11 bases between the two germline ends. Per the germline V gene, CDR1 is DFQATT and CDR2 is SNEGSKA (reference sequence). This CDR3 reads CSARPQGWNTEAFF. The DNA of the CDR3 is TGCAGTGCTAGACCCCAGGGGTGGAACACTGAAGCTTTCTTT.

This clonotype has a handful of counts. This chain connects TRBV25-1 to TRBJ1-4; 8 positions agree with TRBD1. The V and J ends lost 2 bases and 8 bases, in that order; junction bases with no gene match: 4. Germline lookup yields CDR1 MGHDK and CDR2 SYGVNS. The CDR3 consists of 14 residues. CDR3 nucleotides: TGTGCCAGCAGTGAAGACAGGGGCCCCGAAAAACTGTTTTTT. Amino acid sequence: CASSEDRGPEKLFF. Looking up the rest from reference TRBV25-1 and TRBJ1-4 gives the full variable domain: EADIYQTPRYLVIGTGKKITLECSQTMGHDKMYWYQQDPGMELHLIHYSYGVNSTEKGDLSSESTVSRIRTEHFPLTLESARPSHTSQYLCASSEDRGPEKLFFGSGTQLSVL.

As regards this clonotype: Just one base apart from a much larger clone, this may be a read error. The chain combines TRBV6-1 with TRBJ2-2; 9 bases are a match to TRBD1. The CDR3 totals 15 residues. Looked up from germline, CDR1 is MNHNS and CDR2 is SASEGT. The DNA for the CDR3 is TGTGCCAGCAGTTACAGGGGGCCTGGCACCGGGGAGCCGTTTTTT. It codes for CASSYRGPGTGEPFF.

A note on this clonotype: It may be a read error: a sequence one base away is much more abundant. The CDR3 DNA sequence: TGCAGTGCTAGTCCCGGGACAGTGTATGAGCAGTTCTTC. Residues: CSASPGTVYEQFF. The chain has TRBV20-1 and TRBJ2-1; 7 bases match TRBD1. V dropped 3 bases and J dropped 8; count of bases not matched to a gene: 7. The germline V gene encodes CDR1 DFQATT and CDR2 SNEGSKA (reference sequence). The CDR3 extends over 13 amino acids.

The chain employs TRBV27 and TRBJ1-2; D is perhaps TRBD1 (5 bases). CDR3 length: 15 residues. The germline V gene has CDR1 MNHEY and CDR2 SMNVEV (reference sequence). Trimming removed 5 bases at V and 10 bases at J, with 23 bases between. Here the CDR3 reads CASSPWTWPRGDYTF. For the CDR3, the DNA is TGTGCCAGCAGTCCTTGGACATGGCCCCGGGGTGACTACACCTTC.